Presented here are 24 T cell receptor beta chains from one specimen sequenced in a study of blood T cell repertoires in COVID-19. Sequenced by immunoSEQ multiplex PCR; TCRdb stores in-frame clones only, minus some. Among over 85,000 clones, approximately 90% were seen once, and the ten largest hold 2% to 2.5%. Sequencing input: peripheral blood. The receptors originated from a human donor with active COVID-19. The donor label of this sample is uncertain.

The chain has TRBV7-8 and TRBJ1-1, with 8 nucleotides matching TRBD1. The CDR3 covers 16 residues. V was pared by 5 bases and J by 1 base, with 9 bases of the junction left unmatched. Germline V gene data show CDR1 as SGHVS and CDR2 as FQNEAQ. As DNA, the CDR3 is TGTGCCAGCAGCCTCCGACAGGGGACAAGGAACACTGAAGCTTTCTTT. Residues: CASSLRQGTRNTEAFF. The variable domain in full, completed from reference TRBV7-8 and TRBJ1-1, reads GAGVSQSPRYKVAKRGQDVALRCDPISGHVSLFWYQQALGQGPEFLTYFQNEAQLDKSGLPSDRFFAERPEGSVSTLKIQRTQQEDSAVYLCASSLRQGTRNTEAFFGQGTRLTVV.

This clone was detected once. The V gene is TRBV9, the J gene TRBJ2-1; 7 bases align to TRBD2. The CDR3 is 15 residues long. Germline values: CDR1 SGDLS, CDR2 YYNGEE. V was clipped by 0 bases and J by 3 bases; unmatched bases: 3. This CDR3 reads CASSVAGGIYNEQFF. CDR3 nucleotide sequence: TGTGCCAGCAGCGTAGCGGGGGGTATCTACAATGAGCAGTTCTTC.

The V call is TRBV4-1, the J call TRBJ1-5, with D uncertain. This CDR3 is built from 17 residues. V lost 2 bases to trimming and J lost 0 bases, with 14 bases between them. Germline CDR1 is MGHRA and CDR2 is YSYEKL. CDR3 nucleotide sequence: TGCGCCAGCAGCCAACGCCAAATTCTATATAGCAATCAGCCCCAGCATTTT. Protein product: CASSQRQILYSNQPQHF.

V and J are TRBV3-1 (or the pseudogene TRBV3-2) and TRBJ2-2; D call uncertain. Trimming removed 0 bases at V and 5 bases at J, with 10 bases between. CDR1 LGHDT and CDR2 YNNKEL come from the germline V gene (reference sequence). This CDR3 is 15 amino acids long. CDR3 sequence: CASSQESLLTGELFF. CDR3 sequence (DNA): TGTGCCAGCAGCCAAGAGAGCCTCCTTACCGGGGAGCTGTTTTTT.

This clone was detected only once. The genes are TRBV2 and TRBJ1-1; 7 bases map to TRBD1. Germline V gene lookup returns CDR1 SNHLY and CDR2 FYNNEI. The CDR3 length is 13 residues. Unmatched junction bases numbered 8, after V lost 7 bases and J lost 6 bases. The CDR3, as DNA: TGTGCCAGCACCTCAGGGGGGTTCCCTGAAGCTTTCTTT. Translated: CASTSGGFPEAFF.

V gene TRBV27 combines with J gene TRBJ2-7, with D uncertain. The CDR3 spans 13 residues. Per germline, CDR1 MNHEY and CDR2 SMNVEV (reference sequence). V dropped 6 bases and J dropped 5 bases, with 14 bases sitting between them. The CDR3 DNA reads TGTGCCAGCAGGCTCCGAGCTACCCACGAGCAGTACTTC. This codes for CASRLRATHEQYF.

This rearrangement joins TRBV28 to TRBJ1-2, with unresolved D. This CDR3 is built from 15 residues. Germline CDR1 is MDHEN and CDR2 is SYDVKM. V was clipped by 3 bases and J by 5 bases, with 16 bases between them. CDR3 in DNA: TGTGCCAGCAGTTTGAGGTTAGGAGGGCCTTATGGCTACACCTTC. Protein sequence: CASSLRLGGPYGYTF.

V and J are TRBV4-1 and TRBJ1-3; D is perhaps TRBD1 (6 bases). V lost 6 bases to trimming and J lost 0 bases, with 12 bases between them. This CDR3 spans 15 amino acids. The germline gives CDR1 MGHRA, CDR2 YSYEKL. CDR3 in DNA: TGCGCCAGCAGAAACATCAGGGGCTCTGGAAACACCATATATTTT. Translating gives CASRNIRGSGNTIYF.

The rearrangement joins TRBV9 to TRBJ1-1, with a weak D call TRBD1 (5 bases). The CDR3 spans 14 residues. CDR1 and CDR2 (germline): SGDLS, YYNGEE. Trimming took off 3 bases at V and 4 bases at J, with 13 bases between the two ends. As DNA, the CDR3 is TGTGCCAGCAGCGGGCTCGGGGGGGGCACTGAAGCTTTCTTT. This encodes CASSGLGGGTEAFF.

The chain is built from TRBV27 and TRBJ1-2, with D possibly TRBD1 on 5 matching bases. The CDR3 is made up of 17 amino acids. Trimming removed 4 bases from V and 9 bases from J, with 27 bases in between. Germline V gene lookup returns CDR1 MNHEY and CDR2 SMNVEV (reference sequence). The DNA for the CDR3 is TGTGCCAGCAGTTCCCTACCGACAGCAACTTACGCGATGCGCTACACCTTC. It translates to CASSSLPTATYAMRYTF.

This chain joins TRBV6-5 and TRBJ1-2, with 12 nucleotides matching TRBD1. Germline assignment: CDR1 MNHEY and CDR2 SVGAGI. CDR3 length: 16 residues. V lost 4 bases to trimming and J lost 4 bases; unmatched junction nucleotides: 7. The CDR3 DNA reads TGTGCCAGCAGTTTAAAGGGACAGGGGGCCGGCTATGGCTACACCTTC. It is translated as CASSLKGQGAGYGYTF.

This clone was recorded only once. V usage is TRBV7-9 and J usage is TRBJ1-6; 7 nucleotides line up with TRBD1. Germline CDR1 reads SEHNR; CDR2 reads FQNEAQ (reference sequence). Trimming removed 2 bases from V and 10 bases from J; junction bases left unmatched: 5. This CDR3 region has 14 residues. CDR3 DNA sequence: TGTGCCAGCAGCTTAAGCGACAGGGACTCACCCCTCCACTTT. Translation gives CASSLSDRDSPLHF. Full variable domain (missing parts from reference TRBV7-9 and TRBJ1-6): DTGVSQNPRHKITKRGQNVTFRCDPISEHNRLYWYRQTLGQGPEFLTYFQNEAQLEKSRLLSDRFSAERPKGSFSTLEIQRTEQGDSAMYLCASSLSDRDSPLHFGNGTRLTVT.

The V call is TRBV7-3, the J call TRBJ2-3; 9 bases map to TRBD1. Per the germline V gene, CDR1 is SGHTA and CDR2 is FQGTGA. After removal of 4 bases from V and 4 bases from J, the junction contained 15 bases not matched to a gene. This CDR3 contains 18 residues. The CDR3 loop reads CASSSRAKPGQGPDTQYF. The DNA for the CDR3 is TGTGCCAGCAGCTCCCGGGCCAAGCCGGGACAGGGTCCAGATACGCAGTATTTT. Looking up the rest from reference TRBV7-3 and TRBJ2-3 gives the full variable domain: GAGVSQTPSNKVTEKGKYVELRCDPISGHTALYWYRQSLGQGPEFLIYFQGTGAADDSGLPNDRFFAVRPEGSVSTLKIQRTERGDSAVYLCASSSRAKPGQGPDTQYFGPGTRLTVL.

This clone appeared once. The chain carries TRBV25-1 and TRBJ2-7, with TRBD1 as a possible D gene (6 bases). The CDR3 extends over 15 amino acids. Germline V gene lookup returns CDR1 MGHDK and CDR2 SYGVNS. V dropped 6 bases and J dropped 3 bases, with 18 bases sitting between them. The CDR3 spells CASSHSRGPDYEQYF. Written as DNA, the CDR3 is TGTGCCAGCAGCCACTCCAGGGGTCCTGACTACGAGCAGTACTTC.

This chain uses TRBV6-5 with TRBJ2-1; maybe TRBD2 (7 bases). The ends were cut back, 7 bases at V and 7 bases at J, with 20 bases in the middle. CDR1 and CDR2 (germline): MNHEY, SVGAGI. This CDR3 has 15 residues. CDR3 DNA sequence: TGTGCCAGCACCATGTCCTGGGGGGGGCTTAATGAGCAGTTCTTC. Translation gives CASTMSWGGLNEQFF.

The chain is built from TRBV18 and TRBJ1-5; 8 nucleotides agree with TRBD1. The CDR3 runs 15 residues. Germline CDR1 and CDR2: KGHSH and LQKENI. J was trimmed by 7 bases and V by 4 bases; bases with no gene match: 9. The CDR3 loop is CASSRGQGAEQPQHF. CDR3 in DNA: TGTGCCAGCTCACGGGGTCAGGGGGCAGAGCAGCCCCAGCATTTT. The variable domain in full, with the rest retrieved from reference TRBV18 and TRBJ1-5, is NAGVMQNPRHLVRRRGQEARLRCSPMKGHSHVYWYRQLPEEGLKFMVYLQKENIIDESGMPKERFSAEFPKEGPSILRIQQVVRGDSAAYFCASSRGQGAEQPQHFGDGTRLSIL.

The chain combines TRBV5-4 with TRBJ2-2; possibly TRBD2 for D (5 bases). Germline V gene data show CDR1 as SGHNT and CDR2 as YYREEE (reference sequence). This CDR3 is built from 14 residues. With 2 bases removed from V and 1 base from J, the gap between germline ends came to 6 bases. The CDR3 bases are TGTGCCAGCAGCTTACTAGAGAACACCGGGGAGCTGTTTTTT. As protein: CASSLLENTGELFF.

This chain joins TRBV5-6 and TRBJ2-3, with D perhaps TRBD1 (6 bases). Germline V gives CDR1 SGHDT, CDR2 YYEEEE. The V and J ends lost 6 bases and 4 bases respectively, with 18 bases between them. This CDR3 contains 15 residues. CDR3 region: CASTPGGGGSDTQYF. Here the CDR3 DNA reads TGTGCCAGCACCCCTGGTGGGGGCGGGTCAGATACGCAGTATTTT.

The V gene is TRBV6-5, the J gene TRBJ1-3; the match to TRBD1 covers 8 bases. CDR1 is MNHEY, CDR2 SVGAGI, per germline. The V gene end was trimmed by 5 bases and the J gene end by 0 bases; junction bases not matched to a gene: 3. This CDR3 has 15 amino acids. CDR3 protein: CASSLGTGSGNTIYF. In nucleotides, the CDR3 is TGTGCCAGCAGTCTCGGGACAGGCTCTGGAAACACCATATATTTT.

V gene TRBV6-2 or TRBV6-3 combines with J gene TRBJ2-2; 11 positions agree with TRBD2. Trimming took 3 bases from V and 4 from J; bases not matched to a gene: 4. The CDR3 extends over 16 amino acids. Per the germline V gene, CDR1 is MNHEY and CDR2 is SVGEGT. Here the CDR3 DNA reads TGTGCCAGCAGTTATGAACTAGCGGGAGTCACCGGGGAGCTGTTTTTT. Translating gives CASSYELAGVTGELFF.

This clone was observed once. The rearrangement uses TRBV18 and TRBJ2-6, with 8 positions matching TRBD1. The CDR3 totals 18 residues. V lost 5 bases and J lost 3; bases outside the gene matches: 12. In germline, CDR1 is KGHSH, CDR2 LQKENI. The CDR3 sequence is CASSSQQGVVGGANVLTF. The CDR3 DNA is TGTGCCAGCTCATCACAACAGGGGGTAGTTGGTGGGGCCAACGTCCTGACTTTC.

This clone has a handful of counts. This rearrangement joins TRBV6-5 to TRBJ1-5, with no clear D. The CDR3 totals 13 residues. Trimming left V 4 bases short and J 0 bases short, with 4 bases between. Germline assignment: CDR1 MNHEY and CDR2 SVGAGI. CDR3 sequence (DNA): TGTGCCAGCAGTTTCAATAGCAATCAGCCCCAGCATTTT. As protein: CASSFNSNQPQHF.

The CDR3 DNA is TGCGCCAGCAGCCAAGGGGGGGACAGGGCGGATAGCACAGATACGCAGTATTTT. Amino acids: CASSQGGDRADSTDTQYF. The chain uses TRBV4-1 and TRBJ2-3; 9 nucleotides match TRBD1. J gave up 0 bases and V 1 base, and 8 bases lay outside the gene matches. The length of the CDR3 is 18 residues. CDR1 MGHRA and CDR2 YSYEKL come from the germline V gene.

The rearrangement joins TRBV6-5 to TRBJ1-5, with D perhaps TRBD1 (5 bases). V was shortened by 9 bases and J by 4 bases, with 13 bases between the two germline ends. The germline gives CDR1 MNHEY, CDR2 SVGAGI. This CDR3 region has 13 residues. CDR3 amino acids: CASRSQGNQPQHF. CDR3 DNA sequence: TGTGCCAGTCGGAGCCAGGGTAATCAGCCCCAGCATTTT.